The 29 T cell receptor beta chains below all came from one sample that was sequenced in a study of shared clonotypes between healthy human individuals. It was CD45RO-negative cells, positively selected for CCR7, that made up naive CD8 cells, with terminally differentiated effector memory CD45RA+ cells excluded. Assay used: immunoSEQ multiplex PCR; TCRdb lists only in-frame clones, some missing. The data contain about 2 million clones, around 96% of them singletons. Material: naive CD8+ T cells sorted from blood. All receptors derive from a man aged 18-30 years in good health.

The J gene is TRBJ2-7, the V gene TRBV27; TRBD2 might be the D (5 bases). V shed 8 bases and J shed 7 bases, with 12 bases lying between them. There are 11 residues in the CDR3. Germline assignment: CDR1 MNHEY and CDR2 SMNVEV (reference sequence). CDR3 protein: CASGLGVEQYF. CDR3 nucleotide sequence: TGTGCCAGCGGACTGGGCGTTGAGCAGTACTTC.

V is TRBV5-5 and J is TRBJ1-2; D unresolved. Germline lookup yields CDR1 SGHKS and CDR2 YYEKEE (reference sequence). CDR3 length: 13 residues. Trimming cost V 0 bases and J 5 bases, with 8 bases left between them. The CDR3 DNA reads TGTGCCAGCAGCTTGGGGGTGGCATATGGCTACACCTTC. It is translated as CASSLGVAYGYTF. The full variable domain, in which reference TRBV5-5 and TRBJ1-2 provide the parts outside the CDR3, is DAGVTQSPTHLIKTRGQQVTLRCSPISGHKSVSWYQQVLGQGPQFIFQYYEKEERGRGNFPDRFSARQFPNYSSELNVNALLLGDSALYLCASSLGVAYGYTFGSGTRLTVV.

The chain combines TRBV6-5 with TRBJ2-2; D is undetermined. CDR3 length: 14 amino acids. V was pared by 0 bases and J by 6 bases, with 8 bases between. Germline lookup yields CDR1 MNHEY and CDR2 SVGAGI. For the CDR3, the DNA is TGTGCCAGCAGTTACTCGAACCCGCCCGGGGAGCTGTTTTTT. Amino acids: CASSYSNPPGELFF.

The chain joins TRBV7-9 to TRBJ2-7; weak D call: TRBD2 (6 bases). This CDR3 contains 14 residues. CDR1 is SEHNR, CDR2 FQNEAQ, per germline (reference sequence). V dropped 4 bases and J dropped 1 base, with 11 bases sitting between them. The DNA of the CDR3 is TGTGCCAGCAGCTCATCTAGCGCTTCCTACGAGCAGTACTTC. It yields the protein CASSSSSASYEQYF.

V usage is TRBV11-2 and J usage is TRBJ2-7; D not resolved. The CDR3 is made up of 12 amino acids. CDR1 is SGHAT, CDR2 FQNNGV, per germline. V was cut by 2 bases and J by 7 bases, with 9 bases left in between. The CDR3 here is CASSLSGREQYF. The CDR3 DNA reads TGTGCCAGCAGCTTAAGTGGGCGAGAGCAGTACTTC.

This chain connects TRBV6-1 to TRBJ1-2; D is ambiguous. The CDR3 consists of 13 residues. With 2 bases removed from V and 5 bases from J, the gap between germline ends came to 9 bases. Germline V gene data show CDR1 as MNHNS and CDR2 as SASEGT. This CDR3 reads CASSERLGYGYTF. The CDR3 nucleotides read TGTGCCAGCAGTGAAAGGCTAGGGTATGGCTACACCTTC.

Here the CDR3 reads CASSLGGDVHQPQHF. CDR3 bases: TGTGCCAGCAGCCTAGGGGGCGATGTGCATCAGCCCCAGCATTTT. This chain joins TRBV5-6 and TRBJ1-5, with 7 nucleotides matching TRBD1. The CDR3 totals 15 residues. Germline V gene data show CDR1 as SGHDT and CDR2 as YYEEEE. Trimming cost V 4 bases and J 5 bases; bases outside gene matches: 9.

This chain joins TRBV19 and TRBJ1-2; no firm D call. CDR1 is LNHDA and CDR2 is SQIVND in the germline V gene (reference sequence). CDR3 size: 17 residues. V lost 1 base and J lost 1, with 16 bases in between. CDR3 sequence reads: CASSIGWQERSNYGYTF. CDR3 sequence (DNA): TGTGCCAGTAGTATAGGGTGGCAAGAACGGAGTAACTATGGCTACACCTTC.

The rearrangement joins TRBV5-4 to TRBJ2-3; 7 bases agree with TRBD2. Germline V gene lookup returns CDR1 SGHNT and CDR2 YYREEE (reference sequence). The CDR3 is made up of 17 amino acids. Trimming removed 0 bases from V and 4 bases from J; junction bases left unmatched: 11. CDR3 protein: CASSLGLTRLAADTQYF. Here the CDR3 DNA reads TGTGCCAGCAGCTTGGGTCTTACGCGCCTAGCGGCAGATACGCAGTATTTT.

The CDR3 region has the DNA TGCGCCAGCAGCCACAGGACTAGCGGGAGCGACGAGCAGTACTTC. Translated: CASSHRTSGSDEQYF. The chain couples TRBV4-3 to TRBJ2-7; the match to TRBD2 covers 13 bases. V gave up 3 bases and J gave up 5 bases; unmatched junction bases: 4. Germline CDR1 reads LGHNA; CDR2 reads YSLEER. This CDR3 is built from 15 residues.

This chain uses TRBV7-9 with TRBJ2-5; D is ambiguous. V lost 6 bases and J lost 7, with 12 bases in between. Germline CDR1 and CDR2: SEHNR and FQNEAQ (reference sequence). The CDR3 loop spans 12 amino acids. The CDR3 spells CASSWGSGTQYF. The CDR3 coding sequence is TGTGCCAGCAGTTGGGGATCGGGGACCCAGTACTTC.

This clone was seen once. A junction boundary mismatches the germline segment, possibly from a read error. The V and J genes are TRBV7-7 and TRBJ2-1, with D tentatively TRBD1 or TRBD2 (6 bases each). CDR1 SSHAT and CDR2 FNYEAQ come from the germline V gene (reference sequence). CDR3 length: 13 amino acids. Here the CDR3 DNA reads TGTGCTAGCAGTAAGGGGGGCTACAATGAGCAGTTCTTC. Translation: CASSKGGYNEQFF.

The chain has TRBV9 and TRBJ2-3, with no clear D. CDR1 is SGDLS, CDR2 YYNGEE, per germline. The CDR3 is made up of 14 amino acids. V was clipped by 3 bases and J by 2 bases, with 10 bases between them. CDR3 bases: TGTGCCAGCAGCGATGGCCGGTACACAGATACGCAGTATTTT. It encodes CASSDGRYTDTQYF. The complete variable domain, with remaining parts taken from reference TRBV9 and TRBJ2-3, reads DSGVTQTPKHLITATGQRVTLRCSPRSGDLSVYWYQQSLDQGLQFLIQYYNGEERAKGNILERFSAQQFPDLHSELNLSSLELGDSALYFCASSDGRYTDTQYFGPGTRLTVL.

The chain uses TRBV2 and TRBJ1-6, with TRBD1 identical over 8 bases. J was trimmed by 6 bases and V by 2 bases; bases with no gene match: 9. The germline V gene has CDR1 SNHLY and CDR2 FYNNEI. CDR3 size: 17 residues. The CDR3 region is CASSESRDRNFNSPLHF. Written as DNA, the CDR3 is TGTGCCAGCAGTGAAAGTCGGGACAGGAACTTTAATTCACCCCTCCACTTT.

The chain combines TRBV4-1 with TRBJ1-1, with 8 bases fitting TRBD1. This CDR3 contains 16 residues. J was trimmed by 2 bases and V by 2 bases; bases with no gene match: 7. The germline gives CDR1 MGHRA, CDR2 YSYEKL. The CDR3 region is CASSQIRQGPNTEAFF. CDR3 sequence (DNA): TGCGCCAGCAGCCAAATTCGACAGGGGCCAAACACTGAAGCTTTCTTT.

Comments on this clone: The sample holds other DNA sequences that translate to the same CDR3. The chain recombines TRBV5-1 with TRBJ2-1; TRBD2 agrees at 13 bases. The J segment lost 8 bases and the V segment lost 4 bases, leaving 3 bases of the junction unmatched. Germline CDR1 is SGHRS and CDR2 is YFSETQ. The CDR3 is 14 amino acids. The CDR3 sequence is CASSPGLAGDEQFF. The CDR3, as DNA: TGCGCCAGCAGCCCCGGACTAGCGGGGGATGAGCAGTTCTTC.

V usage is TRBV27 and J usage is TRBJ1-1, with 10 bases that match TRBD1. In germline, CDR1 is MNHEY, CDR2 SMNVEV (reference sequence). This CDR3 contains 14 residues. J lost 4 bases, V lost 3 bases, and 2 bases had no gene match. DNA of the CDR3: TGTGCCAGCAGTTTGACAGGGGGCTCCACTGAAGCTTTCTTT. Translating gives CASSLTGGSTEAFF.

The V and J genes are TRBV28 and TRBJ2-7, with 9 bases fitting TRBD1. Germline V gene data show CDR1 as MDHEN and CDR2 as SYDVKM. The V and J ends lost 6 bases and 7 bases, in that order; junction bases with no gene match: 10. The CDR3 runs to 14 residues. CDR3 DNA: TGTGCCAGCAGCCTTCGGGGACAGGGTTTGGAGCAGTACTTC. Amino acid sequence: CASSLRGQGLEQYF. Complete variable domain (other parts from reference TRBV28 and TRBJ2-7): DVKVTQSSRYLVKRTGEKVFLECVQDMDHENMFWYRQDPGLGLRLIYFSYDVKMKEKGDIPEGYSVSREKKERFSLILESASTNQTSMYLCASSLRGQGLEQYFGPGTRLTVT.

The gene calls are TRBV7-9 and TRBJ1-1, with TRBD1 matching over 9 bases. CDR1 is SEHNR and CDR2 is FQNEAQ in the germline V gene (reference sequence). The V and J ends lost 5 bases and 0 bases, in that order; junction bases with no gene match: 10. This CDR3 is built from 17 residues. CDR3 sequence reads: CASSQTGGSEVNTEAFF. Written as DNA, the CDR3 is TGTGCCAGCAGCCAAACAGGGGGCTCTGAGGTGAACACTGAAGCTTTCTTT.

The rearrangement links TRBV6-1 to TRBJ2-7; 7 nucleotides align to TRBD1. This CDR3 spans 13 amino acids. Germline V CDR1 and CDR2: MNHNS, SASEGT. V lost 5 bases, J lost 3 bases, and 4 bases stayed unmatched. The CDR3 nucleotides are TGTGCCAGCAGTAACAGGGACAGCTACGAGCAGTACTTC. Translation: CASSNRDSYEQYF.

The rearrangement links TRBV2 to TRBJ1-4, with D maybe TRBD1 (5 bases). Germline V gives CDR1 SNHLY, CDR2 FYNNEI. The CDR3 loop spans 13 amino acids. V gave up 8 bases and J gave up 6 bases, with 13 bases separating them. In DNA, the CDR3 is TGTGCCAGCGGGGTTCAGGGTGATGAAAAACTGTTTTTT. It codes for CASGVQGDEKLFF.

The rearrangement links TRBV9 to TRBJ1-4, with D possibly being TRBD1 (5 bases). Germline CDR1 and CDR2: SGDLS and YYNGEE. V was clipped by 3 bases and J by 0 bases, with 9 bases between them. The CDR3 has 15 amino acids. The CDR3 here is CASSEGTSTNEKLFF. The CDR3 DNA is TGTGCCAGCAGCGAAGGGACCTCAACTAATGAAAAACTGTTTTTT.

About this clone itself: Sequence at one end of the junction differs from germline and may be a read error. The CDR3 sequence: CAGSVGSGAYEQYF. CDR3 in DNA: TGTGCCGGCAGCGTAGGGTCAGGGGCCTACGAGCAGTACTTC. The gene calls are TRBV9 and TRBJ2-7; D possibly corresponds to TRBD1 (6 bases). The CDR3 extends over 14 amino acids. The germline gives CDR1 SGDLS, CDR2 YYNGEE.

The chain has TRBV9 and TRBJ1-2; 8 nucleotides align to TRBD1. Germline lookup yields CDR1 SGDLS and CDR2 YYNGEE. This CDR3 contains 16 residues. The V and J ends lost 0 bases and 6 bases, in that order; junction bases with no gene match: 10. The CDR3 nucleotides are TGTGCCAGCAGCGTAGGGAGTCCAGGGGGCGGGAATGGCTACACCTTC. Residues: CASSVGSPGGGNGYTF.

The chain uses TRBV27 and TRBJ2-1; D remains unclear. CDR3 length: 14 residues. Germline loops: CDR1 MNHEY, CDR2 SMNVEV (reference sequence). The V end lost 4 bases, the J end lost 0 bases, and 7 bases lay between the germline ends. CDR3 amino acids: CASSWSNSYNEQFF. DNA for the CDR3: TGTGCCAGCAGTTGGAGCAACTCCTACAATGAGCAGTTCTTC.

Comment on this clone: Other DNA sequences in the same sample also yield this CDR3. The V and J genes are TRBV5-4 and TRBJ2-5; a possible D gene is TRBD1 (7 bases). V gave up 3 bases and J gave up 5 bases, with 11 bases separating them. The CDR3 extends over 13 amino acids. Germline V CDR1 and CDR2: SGHNT, YYREEE (reference sequence). CDR3 residues: CASSSQGGETQYF. The CDR3 nucleotides are TGTGCCAGCAGCTCCCAGGGGGGTGAGACCCAGTACTTC.

As to this clone: Additional DNA sequences in this sample encode the identical CDR3. J is TRBJ1-5 and V is TRBV19, with D uncertain. The CDR3 is 15 residues long. CDR1 is LNHDA and CDR2 is SQIVND in the germline V gene (reference sequence). The V end lost 4 bases, the J end lost 0 bases, and 10 bases lay between the germline ends. The CDR3 region has the DNA TGTGCCAGTAGTACGACGGGGTATAGCAATCAGCCCCAGCATTTT. This translates into CASSTTGYSNQPQHF.

This clone has just one count. The V gene is TRBV21-1, the J gene TRBJ2-1; the D call TRBD2 from the table was never checked on the DNA. TRBV21-1 has pseudogene status. This CDR3 has 16 residues. CDR3 sequence: CASSPDRGRANNEQFF. For the CDR3, the DNA is TGTGCCAGCAGTCCGGATAGGGGGAGGGCCAACAATGAGCAGTTCTTC.

The rearrangement links TRBV30 to TRBJ1-3, with a weak D call TRBD1 (5 bases). CDR3 length equals 13 residues. Germline V CDR1 and CDR2: GTSNPN, SVGIG (reference sequence). V was shortened by 6 bases and J by 1 base, with 10 bases between the two germline ends. CDR3 loop: CACNSGSGNTIYF. For the CDR3, the DNA is TGTGCCTGCAATTCAGGGTCTGGAAACACCATATATTTT.